A selection of T cell receptor beta chains follows, all from one sample in a study of T cells after yellow fever vaccination. One entry per CDR3 protein results from TCRdb running MiXCR on the 5' RACE reads. This sample carries approximately 600,000 distinct CDR3 sequences, approximately 13% of them seen once, and the ten largest clones take approximately 15%. The input for sequencing was PBMCs, taken on the day of the yellow fever booster vaccination. The origin of the receptors is a man aged 25 to 40 who received the YFV17D yellow fever vaccine. Each CDR3 is given with its conserved first and last residue. D genes are given only for firm matches. Size is omitted from some rows. Given values are once, few, many or a class for expanded clones.

CATSRWEYF | TGTGCCACCAGCCGTTGGGAATACTTC | TRBV15 | . | many | TRBJ2-7
CASRPSWASGYYEQYF | TGTGCCAGCCGACCTAGTTGGGCTAGCGGCTACTACGAGCAGTACTTC | TRBV6-2/TRBV6-3 | TRBD2 | . | TRBJ2-7
CSAARQGGNEQFF | TGCAGCGCCGCCCGACAGGGGGGGAATGAGCAGTTCTTC | TRBV29-1 | TRBD1 | . | TRBJ2-1
CATSREVGGAGANEQFF | TGTGCCACCAGCAGAGAAGTTGGCGGCGCGGGGGCCAATGAGCAGTTCTTC | TRBV15 | . | many | TRBJ2-1
CASSLGDPTNYGYTF | TGTGCCAGCAGCCTAGGGGACCCAACCAACTATGGCTACACCTTC | TRBV27 | . | few | TRBJ1-2
CASSQGGGHEQFF | TGTGCCAGCAGCCAAGGGGGGGGTCATGAGCAGTTCTTC | TRBV7-9 | . | . | TRBJ2-1
CASSIAGELFF | TGTGCCAGTAGTATCGCCGGGGAGCTGTTTTTT | TRBV19 | . | few | TRBJ2-2
CASSLARATMNTEAFF | TGTGCCAGCAGCTTAGCCAGGGCAACGATGAACACTGAAGCTTTCTTT | TRBV7-2 | . | . | TRBJ1-1
CASSYPKRGEQYF | TGTGCCAGCTCATACCCTAAACGAGGGGAGCAGTACTTC | TRBV18 | . | . | TRBJ2-7
CASSSTKGQVGANVLTF | TGCGCCAGCAGCTCGACTAAGGGACAGGTTGGGGCCAACGTCCTGACTTTC | TRBV5-1 | TRBD1 | . | TRBJ2-6
CASSFPKGETQYF | TGTGCCAGCAGCTTCCCAAAGGGAGAGACCCAGTACTTC | TRBV7-2 | . | many | TRBJ2-5